These 18 T cell receptor beta chains were all obtained from the same sample, sequenced in a study of human T cells and chemical hapten exposure (dated by TCRdb to 2020 to 2023). The sample's time point label is to be understood as: pre-sensitization, week 0. Per the publication, the treatment or condition label means: therapeutic diphenylcyclopropenone sensitization with weekly scalp DPC. Library generation was performed with RACE. Data came from a NextSeq 500. In-frame beta chains were kept once TCRdb had trimmed the public reads at Q25 with fastp and called clones with MiXCR. Rows merge per CDR3 protein into single entries with the most common DNA and genes. The sample profile shows approximately 370,000 distinct CDR3 sequences; 4.5% to 7% of them were found once. The ten largest clonotypes hold about 8.2% of the sample. The material sequenced was whole blood, taken in connection with sensitization to the hapten diphenylcyclopropenone (DPC). The receptors were sampled from a woman younger than 30 with alopecia areata. Some clones in this sample may be carry-over from other donors' samples.

This clonotype was counted a few times. This rearrangement joins TRBV27 to TRBJ1-1; D might be TRBD1 (6 bases). The CDR3 spans 14 residues. Germline lookup yields CDR1 MNHEY and CDR2 SMNVEV (reference sequence). Trimming took off 10 bases at V and 0 bases at J, with 15 bases between the two ends. The CDR3 loop reads CATLPRGLNTEAFF. The CDR3 DNA follows: TGTGCCACCCTACCCAGGGGCTTGAACACTGAAGCTTTCTTT.

A word on this clonotype: At one boundary the junction diverges from the germline segment, which might be a read error. The CDR3 spells CANSLRGPSTNEKLFF. CDR3 DNA sequence: TGTGCCAACAGCTTACGTGGCCCCTCAACTAATGAAAAACTGTTTTTT. The J gene is TRBJ1-4, the V gene TRBV7-3, with D unresolved. The CDR3 spans 16 residues. The germline V gene has CDR1 SGHTA and CDR2 FQGTGA.

At least ten counts were recorded for this clonotype. V usage is TRBV9 and J usage is TRBJ1-6; the match to TRBD1 covers 7 bases. Trimming took 1 base from V and 3 from J; bases not matched to a gene: 4. The CDR3 is 16 amino acids. CDR1 SGDLS and CDR2 YYNGEE come from the germline V gene. The CDR3 here is CASSVTGTDYNSPLHF. In DNA, the CDR3 is TGTGCCAGCAGCGTAACAGGGACAGACTATAATTCACCCCTCCACTTT.

This clonotype was seen more than once but under ten times. The gene calls are TRBV3-1 and TRBJ2-5; D is perhaps TRBD1 (6 bases). This CDR3 is 15 amino acids long. The V end was cut by 0 bases, the J end by 2 bases, with 10 bases between. Germline values: CDR1 LGHDT, CDR2 YNNKEL (reference sequence). The CDR3 spells CASSQDAGQQETQYF. The DNA of the CDR3 is TGTGCCAGCAGCCAAGACGCTGGACAGCAAGAGACCCAGTACTTC.

This clonotype was counted a few times. The V and J genes are TRBV28 and TRBJ2-3, with a possible D match to TRBD1 (6 bases). This CDR3 is built from 15 residues. Germline lookup yields CDR1 MDHEN and CDR2 SYDVKM. V dropped 4 bases and J dropped 2 bases, with 13 bases sitting between them. CDR3 residues: CASSSPQGITDTQYF. The CDR3 coding sequence is TGTGCCAGCAGTTCCCCGCAGGGGATCACAGATACGCAGTATTTT.

This clonotype was found many times. This rearrangement joins TRBV5-1 to TRBJ2-3, with D perhaps given as TRBD1 or TRBD2 (5 bases each). The CDR3 runs 13 residues. Germline V gene sequence: CDR1 SGHRS, CDR2 YFSETQ. With 0 bases removed from V and 4 bases from J, the gap between germline ends came to 6 bases. This CDR3 reads CASSLGDADTQYF. In nucleotides, the CDR3 is TGCGCCAGCAGCTTGGGGGACGCAGATACGCAGTATTTT.

In this sample, this clonotype turned up a few times. The chain is built from TRBV6-5 and TRBJ2-6; TRBD1 is a possible D gene (5 bases). V was clipped by 3 bases and J by 0 bases, with 18 bases between them. CDR1 MNHEY and CDR2 SVGAGI come from the germline V gene. This CDR3 is 19 amino acids long. The CDR3 DNA is TGTGCCAGCAGTTATGCCCCTTCTTCAGGGCCCTCTGGGGCCAACGTCCTGACTTTC. Protein product: CASSYAPSSGPSGANVLTF.

This clonotype was seen only a few times. This chain connects TRBV27 to TRBJ1-6; 7 bases fit TRBD1. V was clipped by 6 bases and J by 6 bases; unmatched bases: 5. The V gene's germline CDR1 is MNHEY and CDR2 SMNVEV (reference sequence). The CDR3 length is 14 residues. The CDR3 DNA follows: TGTGCCAGCAGGCTACAGGGGTCTAATTCACCCCTCCACTTT. This codes for CASRLQGSNSPLHF.

This chain links TRBV5-6 with TRBJ1-2; D is ambiguous. Germline V gives CDR1 SGHDT, CDR2 YYEEEE. Trimming pared 1 base from V and 2 bases from J, leaving 6 bases between. The CDR3 is 13 amino acids. The CDR3 region is CASSLMQNYGYTF. CDR3 bases: TGTGCCAGCAGCTTGATGCAGAACTATGGCTACACCTTC.

The chain has TRBV5-1 and TRBJ1-3; 8 bases line up with TRBD1. CDR1 and CDR2 from the germline V gene are SGHRS and YFSETQ. CDR3 length: 18 amino acids. V shed 4 bases, J shed 3 bases, and the junction held 15 bases outside the gene matches. The CDR3 region has the DNA TGCGCCAGCAGCGCCGGGACAGGTGCCTCCCGACTTGGAAACACCATATATTTT. This gives the protein CASSAGTGASRLGNTIYF.

This rearrangement joins TRBV5-6 to TRBJ2-7; no clear D. The CDR3 has 13 residues. The germline V gene has CDR1 SGHDT and CDR2 YYEEEE. V was clipped by 0 bases and J by 7 bases, with 11 bases between them. The DNA of the CDR3 is TGTGCCAGCAGCTTGGTGTTAGCAGGAGAGCAGTACTTC. It is translated as CASSLVLAGEQYF.

The chain carries TRBV28 and TRBJ2-7, with 11 positions matching TRBD2. V lost 6 bases to trimming and J lost 1 base; unmatched junction nucleotides: 5. The CDR3 runs to 15 residues. Germline-derived CDR1 and CDR2 are MDHEN and SYDVKM. The CDR3 DNA follows: TGTGCCAGCAGACCTAGCGGGGGGCCGTCCTACGAGCAGTACTTC. This encodes CASRPSGGPSYEQYF.

This clonotype appeared many times. The J gene is TRBJ1-1, the V gene TRBV7-8; no firm D call. Trimming shortened V by 9 bases and J by 1 base, and 12 bases separated the two germline ends. The CDR3 runs to 13 residues. Germline CDR1 reads SGHVS; CDR2 reads FQNEAQ. CDR3 in amino acids: CASRNIGNTEAFF. The CDR3 nucleotides read TGTGCCAGTCGTAACATTGGGAACACTGAAGCTTTCTTT.

This clonotype was observed many times. The V call is TRBV20-1, the J call TRBJ2-1; possibly TRBD2 for D (6 bases). The CDR3 extends over 15 amino acids. Between the trimmed V and J ends, which lost 6 bases and 3 bases, there was a span of 18 bases. CDR1 and CDR2 (germline): DFQATT, SNEGSKA (reference sequence). The CDR3 loop reads CSAETGTEIYNEQFF. CDR3 nucleotides: TGCAGTGCGGAAACCGGGACTGAGATCTACAATGAGCAGTTCTTC.

This clonotype was observed at least ten times. This sequence joins TRBV18 and TRBJ1-5; perhaps TRBD1 as D (5 bases). The V gene's germline CDR1 is KGHSH and CDR2 LQKENI. The CDR3 runs to 16 residues. V was trimmed by 1 base and J by 1 base, leaving 11 bases between them. This CDR3 reads CASSPQAGTSNQPQHF. As DNA, the CDR3 is TGTGCCAGCTCACCACAGGCCGGGACCAGCAATCAGCCCCAGCATTTT.

The chain employs TRBV7-9 and TRBJ2-7; TRBD1 is a possible D gene (6 bases). The CDR3 loop spans 15 amino acids. V gave up 5 bases and J gave up 5 bases, with 19 bases separating them. Germline V lookup: CDR1 SEHNR, CDR2 FQNEAQ (reference sequence). The CDR3 is CASSPLNAQGNEQYF. Written as DNA, the CDR3 is TGTGCCAGCAGCCCCTTAAACGCACAGGGCAACGAGCAGTACTTC. Based on the CDR3 plus reference TRBV7-9 and TRBJ2-7, the full variable domain is DTGVSQNPRHKITKRGQNVTFRCDPISEHNRLYWYRQTLGQGPEFLTYFQNEAQLEKSRLLSDRFSAERPKGSFSTLEIQRTEQGDSAMYLCASSPLNAQGNEQYFGPGTRLTVT.

This chain joins TRBV4-2 and TRBJ2-3, with TRBD2 identical over 9 bases. CDR3 length equals 17 residues. CDR1 is LGHNA and CDR2 is YNFKEQ in the germline V gene. V lost 0 bases and J lost 6; bases outside the gene matches: 10. The CDR3 DNA is TGTGCCAGCAGCCAAGACCGGGCGGGGGGGCCCCTGGATACGCAGTATTTT. Its translation is CASSQDRAGGPLDTQYF.

The chain employs TRBV29-1 and TRBJ1-2; D possibly corresponds to TRBD1 (5 bases). The CDR3 covers 14 residues. Trimming left V 4 bases short and J 2 bases short, with 14 bases between. Per the germline V gene, CDR1 is SQVTM and CDR2 is ANQGSEA. The CDR3 nucleotides read TGCAGCGTTGTGGGGGAAGGGGAGAACTATGGCTACACCTTC. Encoded protein: CSVVGEGENYGYTF.